This T cell receptor beta chain originates from a study of cytomegalovirus exposure and HLA in healthy donors. The CDR3 is 14 residues long. The V gene lost 6 bases and the J gene lost 0 bases, with 12 bases spanning the gap. Germline lookup yields CDR1 GTSNPN and CDR2 SVGIG (reference sequence). Use of 60 Vbeta and 13 Jbeta primers characterized the PCR. Profiling relied on immunoSEQ multiplex PCR, and the TCRdb table lists in-frame clones only, not all of them. Of around 120,000 clones in the sample, about four fifths are singletons; the top ten hold about 3.8%. This clone came up once. The antigen remains undetermined. Regarding the study as a whole: As a later analysis showed, a missense DCLRE1C variant was linked to trimming of TCR beta V- and J-genes. Among immune exposure information, only CMV serostatus was available. In vitro testing confirmed a few CMV-associated chains as specific for CMV antigens.

The chain combines TRBV30 with TRBJ1-3, with D hard to call. The receptor was derived from a woman in her twenties or thirties in good health and CMV-seronegative. The sample comprised PBMCs. The CDR3 loop is CACLHSSSGNTIYF. The CDR3 DNA is TGTGCCTGCTTGCACAGTTCCTCTGGAAACACCATATATTTT.